This TCR beta chain was retrieved from a study of T cells in Graves' hyperthyroidism and ophthalmopathy. RNA transcripts were the template for amplifying TCR beta CDR3 regions. TCR CDR3 underwent first-round RT-PCR with the HTBI primer set. TCRdb re-called the multiplex PCR reads with MiXCR, one entry per CDR3 protein. The sample carries 350,000 to 400,000 distinct CDR3 sequences, 14% to 15% recorded once. This clonotype was picked up many times. The CDR3 runs 15 residues. Germline loops: CDR1 SGHKS, CDR2 YYEKEE (reference sequence). V was pared by 4 bases and J by 2 bases, with 5 bases of the junction left unmatched.

The V gene is TRBV5-5, the J gene TRBJ2-3, with 9 bases aligning to TRBD1. The clonotype was recovered from a woman aged 25 to 39 with Graves' hyperthyroidism. Input material: blood. Written as DNA, the CDR3 is TGTGCCAGCAGCCCAAGACAGGGGGTCACAGATACGCAGTATTTT. This sequence encodes CASSPRQGVTDTQYF.